The 25 T cell receptor beta chains below were found in one sample sequenced in a study of blood T cells in healthy people across ages. Alongside a J-beta primer mix, a sample-barcoded 5' primer served in a second PCR lasting roughly 6 to 11 cycles. TCRdb re-called the 5' RACE reads with MiXCR, one entry per CDR3 protein. The sample has about 1,500,000 distinct CDR3 sequences, roughly 27% seen once. Sequencing used blood. Receptors originate from a woman under 40 in good health.

This clonotype came up many times. The rearrangement links TRBV6-1 to TRBJ2-7; unclear D gene. The CDR3 has 12 residues. Trimming took 4 bases from V and 2 from J, leaving 6 bases between them. CDR1 MNHNS and CDR2 SASEGT come from the germline V gene. CDR3 bases: TGTGCCAGCAGTGGAGTTACCTACGAGCAGTACTTC. It translates to CASSGVTYEQYF.

This clonotype was recorded at least ten times. The rearrangement links TRBV29-1 to TRBJ1-2, with D possibly matching TRBD1 (5 bases). V was clipped by 3 bases and J by 4 bases, with 12 bases between them. The CDR3 consists of 13 residues. The germline CDR1 and CDR2 sequences are SQVTM and ANQGSEA. DNA for the CDR3: TGCAGCGTTGAGAACGCAGGGAGCTATGGCTACACCTTC. Its translation is CSVENAGSYGYTF.

The chain uses TRBV15 and TRBJ1-2; 9 nucleotides align to TRBD1. V lost 1 base and J lost 10; bases outside the gene matches: 10. The CDR3 is made up of 15 amino acids. CDR1 is LNHNV, CDR2 YYDKDF, per germline (reference sequence). As DNA, the CDR3 is TGTGCCACCAGCAGAGTGAAACAGGGGGCCGACGACTACACCTTC. Protein sequence: CATSRVKQGADDYTF.

The chain has TRBV19 and TRBJ1-2; tentative D call: TRBD1 (5 bases). Germline-derived CDR1 and CDR2 are LNHDA and SQIVND (reference sequence). With 3 bases removed from V and 4 bases from J, the gap between germline ends came to 21 bases. The CDR3 totals 17 residues. The CDR3 region has the DNA TGTGCCAGTAGTATCCACGGAGGCATTAGGGACCCCTATGGCTACACCTTC. Amino acids: CASSIHGGIRDPYGYTF.

This clonotype showed up many times. This rearrangement joins TRBV5-5 to TRBJ2-1, with 7 bases fitting TRBD1. Trimming cost V 4 bases and J 8 bases; bases outside gene matches: 6. The CDR3 is 13 residues long. CDR1 and CDR2 from the germline V gene are SGHKS and YYEKEE (reference sequence). The DNA for the CDR3 is TGTGCCAGCAGCGCTAACAGGGGCGATGAGCAGTTCTTC. Its translation is CASSANRGDEQFF.

This clonotype was counted many times. The chain links TRBV10-3 to TRBJ2-7; 10 bases line up with TRBD2. Looked up from germline, CDR1 is ENHRY and CDR2 is SYGVKD. The CDR3 is 16 residues long. J gave up 6 bases and V 4 bases, and 12 bases lay outside the gene matches. CDR3 loop: CAISGGSSGSMIEQYF. The CDR3 bases are TGTGCCATCAGTGGCGGGTCTAGCGGGAGTATGATCGAGCAGTACTTC.

This chain connects TRBV20-1 to TRBJ2-5, with 10 nucleotides matching TRBD2. The CDR3 loop spans 16 amino acids. Germline CDR1 DFQATT, CDR2 SNEGSKA (reference sequence). With 1 base clipped from V and 3 bases from J, the junction kept 8 bases outside the gene matches. The CDR3: CSARGGGGLAEETQYF. The CDR3 nucleotides read TGCAGTGCTAGAGGGGGGGGTGGACTAGCGGAAGAGACCCAGTACTTC.

This clonotype was seen only a few times. V gene TRBV13 combines with J gene TRBJ2-1; 7 nucleotides match TRBD1. J gave up 9 bases and V 5 bases, and 10 bases lay outside the gene matches. Germline V gene data show CDR1 as PRHDT and CDR2 as FYEKMQ (reference sequence). CDR3 length equals 14 residues. The CDR3 sequence is CASSLDRAVSEQFF. In DNA, the CDR3 is TGTGCCAGCAGCCTCGACAGGGCTGTCAGTGAGCAGTTCTTC.

As regards this clonotype: This CDR3 is missing its conserved last phenylalanine or tryptophan, likely due to a read error. This sequence joins TRBV2 and TRBJ2-3; 9 nucleotides agree with TRBD2. The CDR3 extends over 13 amino acids. The germline gives CDR1 SNHLY, CDR2 FYNNEI. CDR3 sequence reads: CASSGTSTDTQYV. CDR3 bases: TGTGCCAGCTCCGGGACTAGCACAGATACACAGTATGTT.

This sequence joins TRBV2 and TRBJ2-5, with 7 bases aligning to TRBD2. The DNA matches TRBJ2-7 better at its end, which makes the J call doubtful. Germline values: CDR1 SNHLY, CDR2 FYNNEI. The CDR3 runs 13 residues. The chain's CDR3 is CASQRRTRDEQYF. DNA for the CDR3: TGTGCCAGCCAGCGGAGGACTAGGGACGAGCAGTACTTC.

This clonotype was seen a handful of times. The chain joins TRBV20-1 to TRBJ2-7; D uncertain. Germline V gene sequence: CDR1 DFQATT, CDR2 SNEGSKA (reference sequence). The CDR3 spans 17 residues. V shed 3 bases and J shed 3 bases, with 24 bases lying between them. The chain's CDR3 is CSASPPVTPKGFYEQYF. The CDR3 bases are TGCAGTGCTAGCCCCCCGGTCACTCCAAAGGGCTTCTACGAGCAGTACTTC.

This chain joins TRBV7-2 and TRBJ2-1; the D call may be TRBD1 or TRBD2 (5 bases each). Trimming took 8 bases from V and 5 from J, leaving 16 bases between them. Germline lookup yields CDR1 SGHTA and CDR2 FQGNSA. CDR3 length equals 14 residues. Here the CDR3 reads CASAMGVTHNEQFF. DNA of the CDR3: TGTGCCAGCGCCATGGGGGTAACCCACAATGAGCAGTTCTTC.

A word on this clonotype: A much bigger clone sits one base away, suggesting this may be a read error. The chain combines TRBV18 with TRBJ2-1, with no clear D. The CDR3 runs to 13 residues. The germline CDR1 and CDR2 sequences are KGHSH and LQKENI. The CDR3 spells CTSSLRRDGEQFF. DNA for the CDR3: TGTACCAGCTCACTTCGTCGAGATGGTGAGCAGTTCTTC.

CDR3 nucleotides: TGCAGTGCTTTAACAGGGGGGAGCTCCTACAATGAGCAGTTCTTC. This codes for CSALTGGSSYNEQFF. V gene TRBV20-1 combines with J gene TRBJ2-1; 8 positions agree with TRBD1. J was trimmed by 0 bases and V by 5 bases; bases with no gene match: 6. Germline CDR1 reads DFQATT; CDR2 reads SNEGSKA (reference sequence). The CDR3 is 15 residues long.

This clonotype was seen once. This chain connects TRBV7-2 to TRBJ2-5; D is tentatively TRBD1 or TRBD2 (5 bases each). CDR3 length: 13 residues. Germline CDR1 is SGHTA and CDR2 is FQGNSA. Trimming took off 8 bases at V and 3 bases at J, with 13 bases between the two ends. CDR3 region: CASSGHTEETQYF. In DNA form, the CDR3 reads TGTGCCAGCTCGGGGCACACCGAAGAGACCCAGTACTTC. The entire variable domain, with the rest obtained from reference TRBV7-2 and TRBJ2-5, is as follows: GAGVSQSPSNKVTEKGKDVELRCDPISGHTALYWYRQSLGQGLEFLIYFQGNSAPDKSGLPSDRFSAERTGGSVSTLTIQRTQQEDSAVYLCASSGHTEETQYFGPGTRLLVL.

This clonotype was counted between two and nine times. The genes are TRBV14 and TRBJ2-4; D not certain. The CDR3 has 15 amino acids. Germline V CDR1 and CDR2: SGHDN, FVKESK. V shed 2 bases and J shed 2 bases, with 10 bases lying between them. The CDR3 DNA follows: TGTGCCAGCAGCCAAACCTCGGAGTCCAAAAACATTCAGTACTTC. Amino acids: CASSQTSESKNIQYF.

The chain is built from TRBV12-5 and TRBJ2-7; 8 nucleotides align to TRBD2. The CDR3 loop spans 19 amino acids. The germline gives CDR1 LGHNT, CDR2 FRNRAP. V shed 5 bases, J shed 5 bases, and the junction held 23 bases outside the gene matches. The CDR3 nucleotides are TGTGCTAGTGGTCGGACCGTTCAAGCGGGAGCCCCCGTTAGCGACGAGCAGTACTTC. Translation: CASGRTVQAGAPVSDEQYF.

This clonotype was seen only a few times. The chain has TRBV28 and TRBJ1-5, with D uncertain. CDR3 length equals 17 residues. Deletions cut 6 bases from V and 6 bases from J, with 24 bases between. Per the germline V gene, CDR1 is MDHEN and CDR2 is SYDVKM. CDR3: CASSPEVAGFIGQPQHF. Written as DNA, the CDR3 is TGTGCCAGCAGCCCTGAGGTGGCGGGGTTTATAGGTCAGCCCCAGCATTTT.

The J gene is TRBJ1-2, the V gene TRBV30; 9 positions agree with TRBD1. The CDR3 runs to 12 residues. The V and J ends lost 7 bases and 6 bases, in that order; junction bases with no gene match: 6. Germline V gene sequence: CDR1 GTSNPN, CDR2 SVGIG (reference sequence). The CDR3 protein is CAFGQGLDGYTF. The CDR3 DNA follows: TGTGCCTTCGGACAGGGGTTGGATGGCTACACCTTC.

This clonotype was observed at least ten times. The chain has TRBV10-3 and TRBJ2-7, with D possibly being TRBD2 (6 bases). CDR3 length equals 14 residues. Trimming cost V 3 bases and J 3 bases, with 12 bases left between them. Per the germline V gene, CDR1 is ENHRY and CDR2 is SYGVKD. The CDR3 loop reads CAISDWGDRYEQYF. In DNA, the CDR3 is TGTGCCATCAGTGATTGGGGGGACCGCTACGAGCAGTACTTC.

This clonotype was observed at least ten times. This sequence joins TRBV27 and TRBJ2-3, with 15 nucleotides matching TRBD2. This CDR3 spans 13 amino acids. Germline CDR1 MNHEY, CDR2 SMNVEV (reference sequence). V shed 8 bases, J shed 6 bases, and the junction held 0 bases outside the gene matches. CDR3 in DNA: TGTGCCAGCGGGACTAGCGGGAGGGATACGCAGTATTTT. The encoded protein is CASGTSGRDTQYF.

V is TRBV5-1 and J is TRBJ1-3, with D perhaps matching TRBD1 (5 bases). CDR3 length: 14 residues. The germline CDR1 and CDR2 sequences are SGHRS and YFSETQ. Trimming removed 0 bases at V and 4 bases at J, with 8 bases between. In DNA, the CDR3 is TGCGCCAGCAGCTTGGGGGACGGAGGAAACACCATATATTTT. It translates to CASSLGDGGNTIYF.

This clonotype was picked up one time. The chain links TRBV7-9 to TRBJ1-1; tentative D call: TRBD1 (5 bases). Trimming removed 1 base at V and 3 bases at J, with 12 bases between. The CDR3 contains 15 residues. From germline, CDR1 is SEHNR and CDR2 FQNEAQ (reference sequence). The CDR3 here is CASSLVRGEDTEAFF. CDR3 in DNA: TGTGCCAGCAGCTTAGTTCGGGGGGAAGACACTGAAGCTTTCTTT.

This clonotype has a count of ten or more. CDR3 region: CASSLALTNNEQFF. For the CDR3, the DNA is TGCGCCAGCAGCTTGGCTCTAACGAACAATGAGCAGTTCTTC. The chain uses TRBV5-1 and TRBJ2-1; D unresolved. Trimming removed 0 bases at V and 5 bases at J, with 9 bases between. Germline V gene lookup returns CDR1 SGHRS and CDR2 YFSETQ. The CDR3 consists of 14 residues. Full variable domain (remainder filled in from reference TRBV5-1 and TRBJ2-1): KAGVTQTPRYLIKTRGQQVTLSCSPISGHRSVSWYQQTPGQGLQFLFEYFSETQRNKGNFPGRFSGRQFSNSRSEMNVSTLELGDSALYLCASSLALTNNEQFFGPGTRLTVL.

The rearrangement links TRBV11-2 to TRBJ2-3, with 10 bases fitting TRBD2. V lost 5 bases and J lost 4; bases outside the gene matches: 3. The CDR3 contains 14 residues. The germline gives CDR1 SGHAT, CDR2 FQNNGV. The chain's CDR3 is CASSVGLAPDTQYF. The CDR3 nucleotides are TGTGCCAGCAGCGTGGGACTAGCGCCAGATACGCAGTATTTT.